Following are 6 T cell receptor beta chains from one sample sequenced in a study of tumor-infiltrating lymphocytes in primary liver carcinoma (dated by TCRdb to 2015 to 2018). TCRdb records Illumina HiSeq 2500 as the sequencer. TCRbeta-specific cDNA was reverse-transcribed from 500 ng total RNA using a constant-region primer and ProtoScript II reverse transcriptase. Construction of the TCRbeta libraries relied on three nested rounds of multiplex PCR, following a slightly modified ARM-PCR procedure. Each of the first two PCR rounds ran for around 10 cycles using multiplex TRBV1-TRBV30 forward primers together with a Cbeta reverse primer. TCRdb reworked the public reads: Q25 trimming with fastp, MiXCR clone assembly, productive beta chains retained. Each CDR3 protein appears once, grouped with its most common genes and DNA. Recorded for this sample are tens of thousands of distinct CDR3 sequences; roughly three quarters of them occurred a single time. The biggest ten clones account for under 35% of the sample.

Without any cell sorting, total RNA and DNA were extracted together from around 20-30 mg of bulk tissue using the AllPrep DNA/RNA mini kit. Sequenced sample: liver tumor tissue from sampling region 5. Taken with the paper, the label for cell subset or site translates to: tumor region T5, tumor centre. These receptors were taken from a woman in her twenties or thirties with primary liver carcinoma and hepatitis B virus infection.

A remark on this clonotype: A much larger clone differs from this one at a single base, so this may be a read error. The V call is TRBV19, the J call TRBJ1-5; D possibly corresponds to TRBD1 (6 bases). Germline assignment: CDR1 LNHDA and CDR2 SQIVND (reference sequence). The CDR3 is 13 residues long. As DNA, the CDR3 is TGTGCCAGTACCCCTCAGGGGAATCAGACCCAGCATTTT. It encodes CASTPQGNQTQHF.

As to this clonotype: A much larger clone differs by one base, so this may be a read error. The chain uses TRBV29-1 and TRBJ2-7; TRBD2 agrees at 8 bases. CDR3 length: 13 residues. CDR1 SQVTM and CDR2 ANQGSEA come from the germline V gene. The DNA for the CDR3 is TGCAGCGTTGAGTCGGGACTAGGATACGAGCGGTACTTC. Its translation: CSVESGLGYERYF.

This clonotype came up once. The junction departs from germline at one end; a sequencing error may be responsible. The genes are TRBV2 and TRBJ2-6; tentatively, D is TRBD1 (5 bases). Germline CDR1 is SNHLY and CDR2 is FYNNEI. The CDR3 contains 11 residues. The CDR3 DNA is TGTGCCAGCTCTGGGGCCAACGCCCTGACCTTC. Amino acids: CASSGANALTF.

Concerning this clonotype: The CDR3 does not close with the conserved phenylalanine or tryptophan, likely indicating a read error. It is unclear where the CDR3 begins or ends on the DNA, so no DNA is shown, and the CDR3 is as TCRdb lists it. V and J are TRBV6-5 and TRBJ2-3; the tabulated D call, TRBD2, remains unverified against the DNA. The CDR3 adds up to 14 amino acids, both ends counted. Per the germline V gene, CDR1 is MNHEY and CDR2 is SVGAGI. The CDR3 sequence: CASNEAGAQDTQYL.

V is TRBV11-2 and J is TRBJ2-2; D not resolved. The germline V gene has CDR1 SGHAT and CDR2 FQNNGV. The CDR3 sequence is 15 residues long. V gave up 4 bases and J gave up 7 bases, with 16 bases separating them. The CDR3 coding sequence is TGTGCCAGCAGCTCGCTACGGTCAGGTATCGGGGAGCTGTTTTTT. Protein: CASSSLRSGIGELFF.

This clonotype was counted once. The rearrangement joins TRBV12-3 or TRBV12-4 to TRBJ2-7; a possible D gene is TRBD2 (5 bases). This CDR3 comprises 12 residues. CDR3 coding DNA: TGTGTCAACAGTGCACTAGCCTACGAGCAGTACTTC. Protein product: CVNSALAYEQYF.